Following are 27 T cell receptor beta chains from one sample sequenced in a study of a mutant IDH1 vaccine in newly diagnosed glioma. The protocol was immunoSEQ multiplex PCR, while the TCRdb copy is restricted to in-frame clones and leaves out a portion. The sample lists approximately 100,000 clones, roughly 89% occurring once. Documented time point: baseline, week 1 (first vaccination visit). The sample's treatment: pre-vaccination baseline after standard-of-care therapy. This sample comprised PBMCs, obtained from a glioma patient treated with radiotherapy, temozolomide or both. The receptor set was obtained from a woman in her 50s with glioma.

The V gene is TRBV29-1, the J gene TRBJ2-7; perhaps TRBD2 as D (5 bases). This CDR3 comprises 14 residues. The V gene's germline CDR1 is SQVTM and CDR2 ANQGSEA. V was cut by 7 bases and J by 5 bases, with 21 bases left in between. The DNA of the CDR3 is TGCAGCGGCGCCCAGAGCGGCAGTTATGACGAGCAGTACTTC. The encoded protein is CSGAQSGSYDEQYF.

The chain links TRBV19 to TRBJ2-3; TRBD2 matches at 9 bases. Losses at the gene ends were 3 bases for V and 1 base for J; bases not matched to a gene: 2. The CDR3 is 15 residues long. The germline V gene encodes CDR1 LNHDA and CDR2 SQIVND (reference sequence). CDR3 loop: CASSILAGRTDTQYF. CDR3 bases: TGTGCCAGTAGTATTCTAGCGGGACGCACAGATACGCAGTATTTT.

The chain joins TRBV28 to TRBJ2-7, with D perhaps matching TRBD2 (6 bases). The V and J ends lost 3 bases and 3 bases respectively, with 9 bases between them. This CDR3 comprises 13 residues. CDR1 is MDHEN, CDR2 SYDVKM, per germline. The CDR3 protein is CASSLEGYYEQYF. CDR3 DNA: TGTGCCAGCAGTTTGGAGGGGTACTACGAGCAGTACTTC.

The rearrangement links TRBV7-6 to TRBJ2-7; D may be TRBD1 or TRBD2 (5 bases each). Germline assignment: CDR1 SGHVS and CDR2 FNYEAQ. Trimming shortened V by 5 bases and J by 1 base, and 9 bases separated the two germline ends. This CDR3 comprises 13 residues. The CDR3: CASSMGRSYEQYF. CDR3 bases: TGTGCCAGCAGCATGGGACGGTCCTACGAGCAGTACTTC.

V is TRBV5-4 and J is TRBJ1-2; D unclear. The CDR3 totals 13 residues. The V end lost 3 bases, the J end lost 4 bases, and 10 bases lay between the germline ends. The germline CDR1 and CDR2 sequences are SGHNT and YYREEE (reference sequence). In DNA form, the CDR3 reads TGTGCCAGCAGCTCCGGGTCCCTCTATGGCTACACCTTC. It yields the protein CASSSGSLYGYTF. Variable domain in full (rest from reference TRBV5-4 and TRBJ1-2): ETGVTQSPTHLIKTRGQQVTLRCSSQSGHNTVSWYQQALGQGPQFIFQYYREEENGRGNFPPRFSGLQFPNYSSELNVNALELDDSALYLCASSSGSLYGYTFGSGTRLTVV.

The rearrangement links TRBV6-4 to TRBJ1-2, with 10 positions matching TRBD1. CDR1 and CDR2 (germline): MRHNA, SNTAGT. With V trimmed by 0 bases and J by 7 bases, 2 bases remained unmatched. CDR3 length: 14 amino acids. This chain's CDR3 is CASSDSGTGVGYTF. In nucleotides, the CDR3 is TGTGCCAGCAGTGACTCTGGGACAGGGGTTGGCTACACCTTC.

This clone came up once. This sequence joins TRBV27 and TRBJ2-7; 7 nucleotides line up with TRBD1. Germline V CDR1 and CDR2: MNHEY, SMNVEV (reference sequence). V lost 1 base to trimming and J lost 0 bases; unmatched junction nucleotides: 3. The CDR3 covers 15 residues. In DNA form, the CDR3 reads TGTGCCAGCAGTTTATTGGGGACAGCCTCCTACGAGCAGTACTTC. Its translation: CASSLLGTASYEQYF.

The chain links TRBV5-8 to TRBJ2-3; 11 positions agree with TRBD2. V shed 4 bases, J shed 0 bases, and the junction held 16 bases outside the gene matches. The CDR3 runs 20 residues. The germline V gene has CDR1 SGHTS and CDR2 YDEGEE. CDR3 nucleotides: TGTGCCAGCAGCCGTTCGGTGGGGCTAGCGGGAGGATTTAGCACAGATACGCAGTATTTT. Amino acid sequence: CASSRSVGLAGGFSTDTQYF. The variable domain in full, with the rest retrieved from reference TRBV5-8 and TRBJ2-3, is EAGVTQSPTHLIKTRGQQATLRCSPISGHTSVYWYQQALGLGLQFLLWYDEGEERNRGNFPPRFSGRQFPNYSSELNVNALELEDSALYLCASSRSVGLAGGFSTDTQYFGPGTRLTVL.

This chain uses TRBV30 with TRBJ2-7; the D is unclear. This CDR3 comprises 12 residues. Germline V gene data show CDR1 as GTSNPN and CDR2 as SVGIG (reference sequence). Trimming pared 3 bases from V and 1 base from J, leaving 7 bases between. The CDR3 DNA reads TGTGCCTGGAGGACCTCTTCCTACGAGCAGTACTTC. Translated, it gives CAWRTSSYEQYF.

CDR3 in amino acids: CASSRTSAYEQYF. For the CDR3, the DNA is TGCGCCAGCAGTCGGACTAGCGCCTACGAGCAGTACTTC. The genes are TRBV10-1 and TRBJ2-7, with 9 bases lining up with TRBD2. The CDR3 contains 13 residues. Germline-derived CDR1 and CDR2 are WNHNN and SYGVQD (reference sequence). Unmatched junction bases numbered 1, after V lost 5 bases and J lost 2 bases.

This clone appeared a single time. The rearrangement links TRBV5-4 to TRBJ2-6; D remains unclear. V was pared by 0 bases and J by 2 bases, with 12 bases between. Germline CDR1 reads SGHNT; CDR2 reads YYREEE (reference sequence). The CDR3 extends over 17 amino acids. In DNA form, the CDR3 reads TGTGCCAGCAGCTTGGCTAACACACTTGCTGGGGCCAACGTCCTGACTTTC. Translation: CASSLANTLAGANVLTF.

The V call is TRBV30, the J call TRBJ1-1, with D unresolved. V shed 5 bases and J shed 0 bases, with 10 bases lying between them. Germline lookup yields CDR1 GTSNPN and CDR2 SVGIG (reference sequence). The CDR3 is made up of 13 amino acids. For the CDR3, the DNA is TGTGCCTGGGGCCTTTCTTTGAACACTGAAGCTTTCTTT. This sequence encodes CAWGLSLNTEAFF.

A single count supports this clone. The chain uses TRBV6-5 and TRBJ2-7, with 8 nucleotides matching TRBD2. V dropped 0 bases and J dropped 3; count of bases not matched to a gene: 7. This CDR3 is 16 amino acids long. Germline V gene sequence: CDR1 MNHEY, CDR2 SVGAGI. The CDR3 coding sequence is TGTGCCAGCAGTTACTCGTTCTTAGCGGGAATCTACGAGCAGTACTTC. It codes for CASSYSFLAGIYEQYF.

This chain joins TRBV9 and TRBJ1-1; D is unresolved. The CDR3 contains 14 residues. Trimming took 4 bases from V and 2 from J, leaving 12 bases between them. Germline V gene sequence: CDR1 SGDLS, CDR2 YYNGEE. This CDR3 is CASSPHTLNTEAFF. The CDR3 nucleotides read TGTGCCAGCAGCCCACACACCCTAAACACTGAAGCTTTCTTT.

This rearrangement joins TRBV19 to TRBJ1-6; 12 bases match TRBD1. The CDR3 contains 14 residues. V trimming: 9 bases; J trimming: 10 bases; junction bases outside the gene matches: 7. CDR1 and CDR2 from the germline V gene are LNHDA and SQIVND (reference sequence). The CDR3 reads CASRGTGGGSPLHF. The CDR3 nucleotides are TGTGCCAGCCGGGGGACAGGGGGCGGGTCACCCCTCCACTTT.

The genes are TRBV28 and TRBJ2-3; 7 nucleotides match TRBD1. V gave up 7 bases and J gave up 2 bases; unmatched junction bases: 6. Germline V gives CDR1 MDHEN, CDR2 SYDVKM. The CDR3 sequence is 14 residues long. The CDR3 DNA follows: TGTGCCAGCACCCTGGGACAGTCCACAGATACGCAGTATTTT. Amino acids: CASTLGQSTDTQYF.

The V and J genes are TRBV27 and TRBJ2-7, with TRBD1 identical over 10 bases. CDR1 and CDR2 (germline): MNHEY, SMNVEV (reference sequence). Trimming at V came to 5 bases and at J to 3 bases, leaving 7 bases not matched to a gene. This CDR3 spans 15 amino acids. CDR3 sequence (DNA): TGTGCCAGCAGTAGACCCGGGACAGGGGTCTACGAGCAGTACTTC. Translated, it gives CASSRPGTGVYEQYF.

This clone was seen more than once but under ten times. The V gene is TRBV11-2, the J gene TRBJ2-1; the match to TRBD2 covers 9 bases. Germline assignment: CDR1 SGHAT and CDR2 FQNNGV. J lost 7 bases, V lost 6 bases, and 10 bases had no gene match. The CDR3 covers 15 residues. The CDR3 coding sequence is TGTGCCAGCAGACCGCTAGCGGGGACACAAAATGAGCAGTTCTTC. Protein product: CASRPLAGTQNEQFF.

The chain is built from TRBV2 and TRBJ2-1, with TRBD2 matching over 7 bases. J gave up 5 bases and V 8 bases, and 9 bases lay outside the gene matches. This CDR3 is 14 amino acids long. From germline, CDR1 is SNHLY and CDR2 FYNNEI. The CDR3 here is CASARGSGNNEQFF. CDR3 coding DNA: TGTGCCAGCGCGCGCGGGAGTGGCAACAATGAGCAGTTCTTC.

The rearrangement uses TRBV27 and TRBJ2-2; 7 nucleotides match TRBD2. CDR1 and CDR2 from the germline V gene are MNHEY and SMNVEV (reference sequence). Losses at the gene ends were 3 bases for V and 7 bases for J; bases not matched to a gene: 2. This CDR3 is 13 amino acids long. The chain's CDR3 is CASSFERGGELFF. In DNA form, the CDR3 reads TGTGCCAGCAGTTTCGAGCGGGGCGGGGAGCTGTTTTTT.

This chain's CDR3 is CASRRLAGEVDNEQFF. CDR3 DNA sequence: TGTGCCAGCAGAAGACTAGCGGGAGAGGTCGACAATGAGCAGTTCTTC. The chain recombines TRBV6-6 with TRBJ2-1, with TRBD2 matching over 12 bases. The CDR3 extends over 16 amino acids. The V segment lost 6 bases and the J segment 5 bases; nucleotides outside the gene matches: 8. Germline V lookup: CDR1 MNHNY, CDR2 SVGAGI (reference sequence).

The V and J genes are TRBV2 and TRBJ2-7, with D hard to call. CDR3 length: 10 amino acids. The germline V gene has CDR1 SNHLY and CDR2 FYNNEI. The V and J ends lost 3 bases and 6 bases respectively, with 3 bases between them. The CDR3 loop is CASSEGEQYF. CDR3 in DNA: TGTGCCAGCAGTGAGGGCGAGCAGTACTTC.

The chain links TRBV9 to TRBJ1-6; 7 nucleotides line up with TRBD1. J gave up 13 bases and V 3 bases, and 10 bases lay outside the gene matches. Germline loops: CDR1 SGDLS, CDR2 YYNGEE. The CDR3 runs 14 residues. DNA of the CDR3: TGTGCCAGCAGCGCGACAGGGCAACTGTGGCCCCTCCACTTT. It is translated as CASSATGQLWPLHF.

CDR3 in amino acids: CASSERITYEQYF. CDR3 in DNA: TGTGCCAGTAGTGAACGGATTACCTACGAGCAGTACTTC. The chain carries TRBV19 and TRBJ2-7; D unresolved. Germline assignment: CDR1 LNHDA and CDR2 SQIVND (reference sequence). The CDR3 is 13 amino acids. V was pared by 5 bases and J by 2 bases, with 10 bases between.

The chain recombines TRBV2 with TRBJ2-1; TRBD2 matches at 9 bases. CDR1 is SNHLY, CDR2 FYNNEI, per germline. V lost 7 bases and J lost 7; bases outside the gene matches: 8. The length of the CDR3 is 14 residues. CDR3 DNA: TGTGCCAGCACCGCCATAGCGGGAGTGAATGAGCAGTTCTTC. Translated, it gives CASTAIAGVNEQFF.

This rearrangement joins TRBV27 to TRBJ2-2, with 11 bases identical to TRBD1. The CDR3 contains 16 residues. V was clipped by 6 bases and J by 7 bases; unmatched bases: 10. The V gene's germline CDR1 is MNHEY and CDR2 SMNVEV (reference sequence). In nucleotides, the CDR3 is TGTGCCAGCAGCCGGGACAGGGGGACGGTGGGCGGGGAGCTGTTTTTT. Amino acids: CASSRDRGTVGGELFF.

The chain employs TRBV7-9 and TRBJ1-1, with D possibly TRBD1 on 6 matching bases. There are 15 residues in the CDR3. V was trimmed by 5 bases and J by 6 bases, leaving 19 bases between them. CDR1 SEHNR and CDR2 FQNEAQ come from the germline V gene (reference sequence). The CDR3 DNA follows: TGTGCCAGCAGCCCCCAAGACAGGATAAAGGCTGAAGCTTTCTTT. Protein: CASSPQDRIKAEAFF. Using reference TRBV7-9 and TRBJ1-1 for the parts outside the CDR3, the full variable domain is DTGVSQNPRHKITKRGQNVTFRCDPISEHNRLYWYRQTLGQGPEFLTYFQNEAQLEKSRLLSDRFSAERPKGSFSTLEIQRTEQGDSAMYLCASSPQDRIKAEAFFGQGTRLTVV.